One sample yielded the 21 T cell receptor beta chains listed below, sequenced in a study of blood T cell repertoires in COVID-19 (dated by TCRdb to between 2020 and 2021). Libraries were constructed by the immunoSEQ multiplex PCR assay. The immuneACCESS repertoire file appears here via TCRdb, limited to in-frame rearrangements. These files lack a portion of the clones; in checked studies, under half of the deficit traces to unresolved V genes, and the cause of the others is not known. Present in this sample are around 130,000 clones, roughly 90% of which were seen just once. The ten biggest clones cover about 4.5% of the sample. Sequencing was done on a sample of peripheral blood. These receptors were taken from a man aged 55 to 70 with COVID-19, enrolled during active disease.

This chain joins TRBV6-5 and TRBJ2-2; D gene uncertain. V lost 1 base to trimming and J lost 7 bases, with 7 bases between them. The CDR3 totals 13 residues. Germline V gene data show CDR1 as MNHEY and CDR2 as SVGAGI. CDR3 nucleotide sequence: TGTGCCAGCAGTTACTTTATCGGCGGGGAGCTGTTTTTT. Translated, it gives CASSYFIGGELFF.

This CDR3 is CASRTYSYNEQFF. CDR3 bases: TGTGCCAGCAGGACTTATTCCTACAATGAGCAGTTCTTC. The V call is TRBV2, the J call TRBJ2-1; no clear D. Trimming removed 6 bases from V and 1 base from J, with 7 bases in between. This CDR3 is 13 amino acids long. The germline V gene encodes CDR1 SNHLY and CDR2 FYNNEI.

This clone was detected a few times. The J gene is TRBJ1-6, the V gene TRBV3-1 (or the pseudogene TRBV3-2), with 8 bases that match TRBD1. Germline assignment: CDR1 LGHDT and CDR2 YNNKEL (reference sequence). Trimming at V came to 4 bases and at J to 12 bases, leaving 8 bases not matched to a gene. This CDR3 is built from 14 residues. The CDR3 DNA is TGTGCCAGCAGCCCCCGGACAGGGCTAGGACCCCTCCACTTT. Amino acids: CASSPRTGLGPLHF.

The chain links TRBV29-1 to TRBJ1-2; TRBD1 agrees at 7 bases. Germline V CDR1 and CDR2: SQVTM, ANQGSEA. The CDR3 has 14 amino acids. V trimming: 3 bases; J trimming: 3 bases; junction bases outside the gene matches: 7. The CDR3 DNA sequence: TGCAGCGTTGAGGTGGGTGGACAGGACTATGGCTACACCTTC. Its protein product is CSVEVGGQDYGYTF.

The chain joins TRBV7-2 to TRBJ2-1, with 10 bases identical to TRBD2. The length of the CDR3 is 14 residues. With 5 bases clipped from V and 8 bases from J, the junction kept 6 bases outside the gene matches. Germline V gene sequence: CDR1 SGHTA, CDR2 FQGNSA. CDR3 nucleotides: TGTGCCAGCAGCCCCCGGCTAGCGGGAGATGAGCAGTTCTTC. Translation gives CASSPRLAGDEQFF. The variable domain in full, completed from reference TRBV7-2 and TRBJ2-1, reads GAGVSQSPSNKVTEKGKDVELRCDPISGHTALYWYRQSLGQGLEFLIYFQGNSAPDKSGLPSDRFSAERTGGSVSTLTIQRTQQEDSAVYLCASSPRLAGDEQFFGPGTRLTVL.

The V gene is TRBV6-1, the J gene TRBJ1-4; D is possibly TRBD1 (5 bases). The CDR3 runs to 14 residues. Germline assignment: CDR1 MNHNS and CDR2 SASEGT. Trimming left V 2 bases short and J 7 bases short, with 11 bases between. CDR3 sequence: CASSELQGVEKLFF. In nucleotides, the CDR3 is TGTGCCAGCAGTGAATTGCAGGGTGTTGAAAAACTGTTTTTT.

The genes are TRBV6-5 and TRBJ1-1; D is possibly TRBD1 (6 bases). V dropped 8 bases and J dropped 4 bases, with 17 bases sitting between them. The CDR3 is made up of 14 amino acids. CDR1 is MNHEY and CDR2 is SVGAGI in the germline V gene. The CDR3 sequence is CASGPGEASTEAFF. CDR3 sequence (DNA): TGTGCCAGCGGACCAGGGGAAGCGAGCACTGAAGCTTTCTTT.

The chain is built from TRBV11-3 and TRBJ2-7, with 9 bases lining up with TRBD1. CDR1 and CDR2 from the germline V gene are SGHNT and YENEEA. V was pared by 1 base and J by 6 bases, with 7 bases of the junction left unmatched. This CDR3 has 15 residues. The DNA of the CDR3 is TGTGCCAGCAGCTTAGGATCGGACAGGGGTATCGAGCAGTACTTC. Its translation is CASSLGSDRGIEQYF.

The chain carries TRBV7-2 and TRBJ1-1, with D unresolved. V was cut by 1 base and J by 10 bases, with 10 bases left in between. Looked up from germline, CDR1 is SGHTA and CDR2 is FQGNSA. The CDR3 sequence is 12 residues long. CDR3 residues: CASSLDGQAAFF. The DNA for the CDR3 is TGTGCCAGCAGCTTAGATGGCCAGGCAGCTTTCTTT.

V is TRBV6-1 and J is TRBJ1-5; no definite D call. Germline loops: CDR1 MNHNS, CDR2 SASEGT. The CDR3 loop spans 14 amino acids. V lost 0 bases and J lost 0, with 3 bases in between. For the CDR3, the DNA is TGTGCCAGCAGTGAAGCGTATAGCAATCAGCCCCAGCATTTT. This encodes CASSEAYSNQPQHF.

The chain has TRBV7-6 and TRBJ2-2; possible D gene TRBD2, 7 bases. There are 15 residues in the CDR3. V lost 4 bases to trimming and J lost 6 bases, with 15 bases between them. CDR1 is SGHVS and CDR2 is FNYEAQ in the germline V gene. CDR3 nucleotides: TGTGCCAGCAGCTCGCGACTAGCAGGGGCCGGGGAGCTGTTTTTT. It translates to CASSSRLAGAGELFF.

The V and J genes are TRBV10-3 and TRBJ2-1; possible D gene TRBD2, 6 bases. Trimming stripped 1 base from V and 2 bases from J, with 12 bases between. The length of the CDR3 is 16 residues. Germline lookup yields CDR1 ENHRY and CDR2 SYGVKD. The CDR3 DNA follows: TGTGCCATCAGTGAGTTTAGCGGACTAACCTACAATGAGCAGTTCTTC. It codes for CAISEFSGLTYNEQFF.

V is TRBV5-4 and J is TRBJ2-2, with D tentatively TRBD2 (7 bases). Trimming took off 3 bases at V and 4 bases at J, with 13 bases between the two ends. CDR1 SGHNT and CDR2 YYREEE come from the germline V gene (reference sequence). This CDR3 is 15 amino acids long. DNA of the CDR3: TGTGCCAGCAGCTCGGGGGGCAGGCCCACCGGGGAGCTGTTTTTT. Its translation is CASSSGGRPTGELFF. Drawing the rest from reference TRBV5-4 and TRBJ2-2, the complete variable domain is ETGVTQSPTHLIKTRGQQVTLRCSSQSGHNTVSWYQQALGQGPQFIFQYYREEENGRGNFPPRFSGLQFPNYSSELNVNALELDDSALYLCASSSGGRPTGELFFGEGSRLTVL.

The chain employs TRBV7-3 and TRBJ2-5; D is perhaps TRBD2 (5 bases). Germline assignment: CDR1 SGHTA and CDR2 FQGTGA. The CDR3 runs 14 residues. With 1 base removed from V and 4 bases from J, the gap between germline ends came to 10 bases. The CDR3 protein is CASSLSSVGETQYF. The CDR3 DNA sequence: TGTGCCAGCAGCTTAAGTAGCGTCGGAGAGACCCAGTACTTC.

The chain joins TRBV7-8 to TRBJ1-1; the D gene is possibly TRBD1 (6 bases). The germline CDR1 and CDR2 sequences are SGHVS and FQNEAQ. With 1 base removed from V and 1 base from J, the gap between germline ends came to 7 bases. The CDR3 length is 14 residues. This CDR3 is CASSLVQGNTEAFF. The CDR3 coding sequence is TGTGCCAGCAGCTTAGTACAGGGGAACACTGAAGCTTTCTTT.

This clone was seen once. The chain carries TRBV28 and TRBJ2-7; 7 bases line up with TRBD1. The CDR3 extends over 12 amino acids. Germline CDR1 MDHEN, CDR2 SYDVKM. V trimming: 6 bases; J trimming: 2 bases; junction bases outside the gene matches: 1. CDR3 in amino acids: CASRQGAYEQYF. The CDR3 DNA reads TGTGCCAGCAGGCAGGGGGCCTACGAGCAGTACTTC.

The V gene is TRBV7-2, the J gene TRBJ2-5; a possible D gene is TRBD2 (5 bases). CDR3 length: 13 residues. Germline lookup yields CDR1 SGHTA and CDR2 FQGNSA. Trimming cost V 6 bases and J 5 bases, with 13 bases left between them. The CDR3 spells CASSSTGGETQYF. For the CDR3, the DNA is TGTGCCAGCAGTTCCACGGGCGGGGAGACCCAGTACTTC.

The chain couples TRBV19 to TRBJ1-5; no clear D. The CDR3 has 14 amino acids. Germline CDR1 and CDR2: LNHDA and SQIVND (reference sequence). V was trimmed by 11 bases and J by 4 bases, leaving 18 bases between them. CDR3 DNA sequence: TGTGCCTCCCGGGTCAGAAATACAAATCAGCCCCAGCATTTT. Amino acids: CASRVRNTNQPQHF.

The CDR3 sequence: CASSRVTVNTGELFF. The CDR3 region has the DNA TGTGCCAGCTCACGGGTGACAGTTAACACCGGGGAGCTGTTTTTT. The chain carries TRBV18 and TRBJ2-2, with TRBD1 as a possible D gene (5 bases). V was cut by 4 bases and J by 2 bases, with 11 bases left in between. Germline V lookup: CDR1 KGHSH, CDR2 LQKENI. This CDR3 is built from 15 residues. Full variable domain (missing parts from reference TRBV18 and TRBJ2-2): NAGVMQNPRHLVRRRGQEARLRCSPMKGHSHVYWYRQLPEEGLKFMVYLQKENIIDESGMPKERFSAEFPKEGPSILRIQQVVRGDSAAYFCASSRVTVNTGELFFGEGSRLTVL.

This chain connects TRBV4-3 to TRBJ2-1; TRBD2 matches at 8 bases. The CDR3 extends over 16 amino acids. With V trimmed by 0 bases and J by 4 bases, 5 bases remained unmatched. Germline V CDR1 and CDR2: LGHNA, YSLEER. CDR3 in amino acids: CASSQDNRGGYNEQFF. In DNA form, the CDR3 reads TGCGCCAGCAGCCAAGATAACCGCGGGGGGTACAATGAGCAGTTCTTC.

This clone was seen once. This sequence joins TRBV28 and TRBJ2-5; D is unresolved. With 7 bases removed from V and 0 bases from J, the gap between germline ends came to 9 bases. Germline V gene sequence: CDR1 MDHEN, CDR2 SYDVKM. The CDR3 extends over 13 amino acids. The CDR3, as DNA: TGTGCCAGCATCCCCGACAACCAAGAGACCCAGTACTTC. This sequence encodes CASIPDNQETQYF.